The next 6 T cell receptor beta chains were all read from a single sample in a study of CD8+ T cells in alopecia areata. The sequencing template was cDNA reverse transcribed from extracted RNA. The table came from immunoSEQ multiplex PCR; TCRdb's copy has only in-frame clones and leaves some out. The sample consists of 140,000 or so clones, around 62% of them appearing once. What was sequenced was CD8+ T cells sorted from blood. All receptors derive from a human donor in good health.

The rearrangement joins TRBV4-1 to TRBJ2-1; D gene unclear. V lost 1 base and J 3 bases, leaving 10 bases between the germline ends. Germline assignment: CDR1 MGHRA and CDR2 YSYEKL. The CDR3 extends over 15 amino acids. The CDR3 DNA follows: TGCGCCAGCAGCCAAGTACGAGGTTTCTACAATGAGCAGTTCTTC. The encoded protein is CASSQVRGFYNEQFF.

This chain uses TRBV11-2 with TRBJ1-1; D gene uncertain. CDR1 is SGHAT, CDR2 FQNNGV, per germline. The CDR3 contains 12 residues. Trimming pared 2 bases from V and 6 bases from J, leaving 7 bases between. The CDR3 DNA is TGTGCCAGCAGCTTATTCACTTCTGAAGCTTTCTTT. It is translated as CASSLFTSEAFF. The whole variable domain, filled in from reference TRBV11-2 and TRBJ1-1, reads EAGVAQSPRYKIIEKRQSVAFWCNPISGHATLYWYQQILGQGPKLLIQFQNNGVVDDSQLPKDRFSAERLKGVDSTLKIQPAKLEDSAVYLCASSLFTSEAFFGQGTRLTVV.

The chain employs TRBV2 and TRBJ2-1; TRBD1 matches at 7 bases. The V gene's germline CDR1 is SNHLY and CDR2 FYNNEI. The CDR3 totals 15 residues. V lost 3 bases, J lost 0 bases, and 2 bases stayed unmatched. CDR3 coding DNA: TGTGCCAGCAGTGAGGGACAGAGCTCCTACAATGAGCAGTTCTTC. Translation: CASSEGQSSYNEQFF.

This clone was seen more than once but under ten times. The rearrangement joins TRBV27 to TRBJ1-1, with D uncertain. The V gene's germline CDR1 is MNHEY and CDR2 SMNVEV (reference sequence). V shed 6 bases and J shed 1 base, with 6 bases lying between them. CDR3 length: 12 residues. This CDR3 is CASRGQNTEAFF. The CDR3 coding sequence is TGTGCCAGCAGGGGTCAGAACACTGAAGCTTTCTTT.

This clone was seen only a few times. The rearrangement uses TRBV28 and TRBJ2-1, with 8 bases matching TRBD2. The CDR3 contains 14 residues. CDR1 and CDR2 (germline): MDHEN, SYDVKM. Trimming at V came to 4 bases and at J to 4 bases, leaving 3 bases not matched to a gene. The CDR3 region has the DNA TGTGCCAGCAGTTCTGCGGGAGGATACAATGAGCAGTTCTTC. It translates to CASSSAGGYNEQFF.

The chain has TRBV29-1 and TRBJ2-7; TRBD2 matches at 7 bases. V trimming: 3 bases; J trimming: 1 base; junction bases outside the gene matches: 3. This CDR3 is 13 amino acids long. Germline CDR1 SQVTM, CDR2 ANQGSEA. CDR3 protein: CSVELAASYEQYF. In nucleotides, the CDR3 is TGCAGCGTTGAGCTAGCGGCATCCTACGAGCAGTACTTC.